This passage covers 24 T cell receptor beta chains from one sample sequenced in a study of Ad26.COV2.S vaccination and SARS-CoV-2 variants. TCRdb's copy holds only in-frame clones and misses some; the assay was immunoSEQ multiplex PCR. The sample yields hundreds of thousands of clones, around 89% seen once. Treatment: roughly 19 received Ad26.COV2.S at low or high dose, single or two shots; roughly five received placebo; per-sample allocation not given. All samples were drawn on day 63, counting from the first vaccine or placebo injection. The sequencing here drew on peripheral blood, taken in a trial of Ad26.COV2.S vaccine versus placebo. Receptor source: a person aged 18-65 years who received the Ad26.COV2.S COVID-19 vaccine or a placebo.

Of note for this clone: The identical CDR3 is also encoded by other nucleotide sequences in the sample. This chain links TRBV6-6 with TRBJ1-1, with D maybe TRBD1 (5 bases). Trimming pared 5 bases from V and 1 base from J, leaving 8 bases between. CDR3 size: 13 residues. From germline, CDR1 is MNHNY and CDR2 SVGAGI (reference sequence). CDR3 protein: CASSDGQNTEAFF. The CDR3, as DNA: TGTGCCAGCAGTGACGGACAGAACACTGAAGCTTTCTTT.

The chain is built from TRBV5-6 and TRBJ2-2; the D is unclear. V was trimmed by 1 base and J by 7 bases, leaving 5 bases between them. The CDR3 length is 12 residues. CDR1 SGHDT and CDR2 YYEEEE come from the germline V gene. The CDR3 here is CASSLWGGELFF. CDR3 in DNA: TGTGCCAGCAGCTTGTGGGGCGGGGAGCTGTTTTTT. Full variable domain (rest looked up from reference TRBV5-6 and TRBJ2-2): DAGVTQSPTHLIKTRGQQVTLRCSPKSGHDTVSWYQQALGQGPQFIFQYYEEEERQRGNFPDRFSGHQFPNYSSELNVNALLLGDSALYLCASSLWGGELFFGEGSRLTVL.

The rearrangement joins TRBV18 to TRBJ2-7; TRBD1 agrees at 9 bases. The CDR3 has 14 amino acids. The junction had 7 bases not matched to a gene; V was cut back by 6 bases and J by 4 bases. Germline loops: CDR1 KGHSH, CDR2 LQKENI. In DNA form, the CDR3 reads TGTGCCAGCTCTCTCCGGGACAGGGCTTACGAGCAGTACTTC. It yields the protein CASSLRDRAYEQYF. Full variable domain (outside the CDR3, taken from reference TRBV18 and TRBJ2-7): NAGVMQNPRHLVRRRGQEARLRCSPMKGHSHVYWYRQLPEEGLKFMVYLQKENIIDESGMPKERFSAEFPKEGPSILRIQQVVRGDSAAYFCASSLRDRAYEQYFGPGTRLTVT.

The genes are TRBV7-9 and TRBJ2-1; no firm D call. Between the trimmed V and J ends, which lost 3 bases and 0 bases, there was a span of 18 bases. This CDR3 contains 18 residues. Germline V gene data show CDR1 as SEHNR and CDR2 as FQNEAQ (reference sequence). The CDR3 DNA is TGTGCCAGCAGCTTGGTGGGGAACGTAGAATCCTCCTACAATGAGCAGTTCTTC. This codes for CASSLVGNVESSYNEQFF.

The V and J genes are TRBV5-1 and TRBJ2-3; weak D call: TRBD2 (6 bases). The CDR3 runs to 16 residues. Germline V CDR1 and CDR2: SGHRS, YFSETQ. The V end lost 0 bases, the J end lost 2 bases, and 13 bases lay between the germline ends. CDR3 protein: CASSLGGGFTTDTQYF. The DNA of the CDR3 is TGCGCCAGCAGCTTGGGTGGGGGGTTCACCACAGATACGCAGTATTTT.

The rearrangement joins TRBV27 to TRBJ1-5; D remains unclear. CDR1 is MNHEY, CDR2 SMNVEV, per germline (reference sequence). The CDR3 has 12 amino acids. V gave up 3 bases and J gave up 0 bases, with 0 bases separating them. The CDR3 loop is CASSFSNQPQHF. Here the CDR3 DNA reads TGTGCCAGCAGTTTTAGCAATCAGCCCCAGCATTTT.

The V gene is TRBV30, the J gene TRBJ1-5, with D maybe TRBD1 (6 bases). CDR3 length equals 14 residues. V lost 0 bases and J lost 7, with 13 bases in between. Germline V CDR1 and CDR2: GTSNPN, SVGIG (reference sequence). The CDR3, as DNA: TGTGCCTGGAGTGTGAAACAGGGTTGGCAGCCCCAGCATTTT. Residues: CAWSVKQGWQPQHF.

This rearrangement joins TRBV24-1 to TRBJ1-2; perhaps TRBD1 as D (6 bases). CDR3 size: 14 residues. The germline V and J ends were trimmed by 5 bases and 1 base, with 10 bases remaining between them. In germline, CDR1 is KGHDR, CDR2 SFDVKD. In DNA, the CDR3 is TGTGCCACCAGTGGTCGACAGGATAACTATGGCTACACCTTC. Protein product: CATSGRQDNYGYTF.

This sequence joins TRBV2 and TRBJ1-3, with D possibly being TRBD1 (6 bases). Germline values: CDR1 SNHLY, CDR2 FYNNEI. The CDR3 runs to 13 residues. V shed 4 bases and J shed 6 bases, with 10 bases lying between them. Here the CDR3 reads CASSAMGQNTIYF. The DNA of the CDR3 is TGTGCCAGCAGTGCGATGGGACAAAACACCATATATTTT.

V and J are TRBV19 and TRBJ1-2, with no clear D. V lost 9 bases and J lost 7, with 21 bases in between. Germline V gene lookup returns CDR1 LNHDA and CDR2 SQIVND (reference sequence). The CDR3 length is 14 residues. In DNA form, the CDR3 reads TGTGCCAGCCGCCGGGTAGAAGGGTTAAGTGGCTACACCTTC. This codes for CASRRVEGLSGYTF.

This clone was observed a single time. The gene calls are TRBV18 and TRBJ1-1; no clear D. Trimming removed 3 bases from V and 1 base from J, with 9 bases in between. Germline lookup yields CDR1 KGHSH and CDR2 LQKENI. This CDR3 is built from 14 residues. As DNA, the CDR3 is TGTGCCAGCTCACCCGGACGGGCGAACACTGAAGCTTTCTTT. Translating it yields CASSPGRANTEAFF.

V and J are TRBV7-6 and TRBJ2-2, with TRBD1 matching 10 bases. Germline loops: CDR1 SGHVS, CDR2 FNYEAQ. The CDR3 is made up of 16 amino acids. With V trimmed by 6 bases and J by 4 bases, 8 bases remained unmatched. CDR3 loop: CASRPGQGLGTGELFF. CDR3 nucleotide sequence: TGTGCCAGCAGGCCGGGACAGGGGTTGGGCACCGGGGAGCTGTTTTTT.

This clone occurred once. The chain carries TRBV18 and TRBJ2-7; 9 bases line up with TRBD1. V dropped 4 bases and J dropped 3; count of bases not matched to a gene: 4. CDR3 length: 14 amino acids. Looked up from germline, CDR1 is KGHSH and CDR2 is LQKENI. This chain's CDR3 is CASSHPGQGYEQYF. CDR3 bases: TGTGCCAGCTCACACCCGGGACAGGGCTACGAGCAGTACTTC. Together with reference TRBV18 and TRBJ2-7, the CDR3 gives the full variable domain: NAGVMQNPRHLVRRRGQEARLRCSPMKGHSHVYWYRQLPEEGLKFMVYLQKENIIDESGMPKERFSAEFPKEGPSILRIQQVVRGDSAAYFCASSHPGQGYEQYFGPGTRLTVT.

The V gene is TRBV10-2, the J gene TRBJ2-1; 7 nucleotides line up with TRBD2. V shed 3 bases, J shed 7 bases, and the junction held 3 bases outside the gene matches. This CDR3 comprises 13 residues. CDR1 is WSHSY and CDR2 is SAAADI in the germline V gene. For the CDR3, the DNA is TGCGCCAGCAGTGACCCCGGGAGGAATGAGCAGTTCTTC. As protein: CASSDPGRNEQFF.

The V gene is TRBV6-5, the J gene TRBJ2-3; 7 bases are shared with TRBD1. The CDR3 covers 15 residues. Germline loops: CDR1 MNHEY, CDR2 SVGAGI. The V segment lost 6 bases and the J segment 0 bases; nucleotides outside the gene matches: 6. The CDR3 DNA reads TGTGCCAGCAGACCGGGACAGCCTAGCACAGATACGCAGTATTTT. Its protein is CASRPGQPSTDTQYF.

The chain carries TRBV10-3 and TRBJ1-5, with D unresolved. Germline lookup yields CDR1 ENHRY and CDR2 SYGVKD. The V end lost 0 bases, the J end lost 2 bases, and 14 bases lay between the germline ends. This CDR3 is built from 17 residues. CDR3 amino acids: CAISESLGVKGNQPQHF. The CDR3 region has the DNA TGTGCCATCAGTGAGTCGCTAGGTGTGAAGGGCAATCAGCCCCAGCATTTT.

CDR3 residues: CASSPGTATSNYGYTF. The CDR3, as DNA: TGTGCCAGCTCACCCGGGACAGCTACCTCTAACTATGGCTACACCTTC. The rearrangement uses TRBV18 and TRBJ1-2, with 7 bases lining up with TRBD1. The germline V gene encodes CDR1 KGHSH and CDR2 LQKENI. The CDR3 is 16 amino acids. V lost 3 bases to trimming and J lost 0 bases; unmatched junction nucleotides: 7.

The rearrangement links TRBV5-1 to TRBJ2-1; D is unresolved. Germline-derived CDR1 and CDR2 are SGHRS and YFSETQ. The CDR3 length is 13 residues. Between the trimmed V and J ends, which lost 0 bases and 6 bases, there was a span of 7 bases. Here the CDR3 reads CASSLVATNEQFF. CDR3 nucleotide sequence: TGCGCCAGCAGCTTGGTGGCCACCAATGAGCAGTTCTTC.

This clone was seen once. This chain connects TRBV19 to TRBJ2-2, with 9 bases that match TRBD1. V was clipped by 4 bases and J by 7 bases; unmatched bases: 16. The germline CDR1 and CDR2 sequences are LNHDA and SQIVND (reference sequence). The CDR3 is made up of 18 amino acids. The CDR3 sequence: CASSTLEGQGTGGGELFF. DNA of the CDR3: TGTGCCAGTAGTACTCTGGAGGGACAGGGAACAGGAGGCGGGGAGCTGTTTTTT.

The chain recombines TRBV29-1 with TRBJ2-1; D is tentatively TRBD1 or TRBD2 (6 bases each). The CDR3 is 14 residues long. Germline V gene lookup returns CDR1 SQVTM and CDR2 ANQGSEA. V was pared by 4 bases and J by 6 bases, with 16 bases between. Here the CDR3 reads CSVVGGEGSNEQFF. The CDR3, as DNA: TGCAGCGTTGTGGGGGGCGAGGGGAGCAATGAGCAGTTCTTC.

This chain uses TRBV9 with TRBJ2-5; TRBD1 aligns across 8 bases. This CDR3 has 15 amino acids. Germline CDR1 is SGDLS and CDR2 is YYNGEE. After removal of 3 bases from V and 2 bases from J, the junction contained 6 bases not matched to a gene. The CDR3 DNA reads TGTGCCAGCAGCGCTGGGACAGGAGAACAAGAGACCCAGTACTTC. It codes for CASSAGTGEQETQYF.

The chain couples TRBV13 to TRBJ2-7; maybe TRBD2 (6 bases). The V and J ends lost 1 base and 6 bases respectively, with 10 bases between them. CDR3 length equals 13 residues. CDR1 is PRHDT and CDR2 is FYEKMQ in the germline V gene (reference sequence). Written as DNA, the CDR3 is TGTGCCAGCAGCTTAGTGGCGGGGTTCGAGCAGTACTTC. This encodes CASSLVAGFEQYF.

Here the CDR3 DNA reads TGTGCCAGCAGCTTGGGGGAGGGGGCCGGCTATGGCTACACCTTC. The encoded protein is CASSLGEGAGYGYTF. This sequence joins TRBV5-5 and TRBJ1-2; 7 nucleotides line up with TRBD1. The CDR3 has 15 amino acids. Per the germline V gene, CDR1 is SGHKS and CDR2 is YYEKEE (reference sequence). Trimming removed 0 bases from V and 4 bases from J; junction bases left unmatched: 6.

This chain uses TRBV9 with TRBJ2-2; D perhaps matches TRBD2 (6 bases). Germline CDR1 and CDR2: SGDLS and YYNGEE. The V end lost 4 bases, the J end lost 4 bases, and 23 bases lay between the germline ends. This CDR3 spans 18 amino acids. The CDR3 reads CASSQEGREAQFTGELFF. CDR3 nucleotides: TGTGCCAGCAGCCAGGAGGGCAGGGAGGCTCAGTTCACCGGGGAGCTGTTTTTT.